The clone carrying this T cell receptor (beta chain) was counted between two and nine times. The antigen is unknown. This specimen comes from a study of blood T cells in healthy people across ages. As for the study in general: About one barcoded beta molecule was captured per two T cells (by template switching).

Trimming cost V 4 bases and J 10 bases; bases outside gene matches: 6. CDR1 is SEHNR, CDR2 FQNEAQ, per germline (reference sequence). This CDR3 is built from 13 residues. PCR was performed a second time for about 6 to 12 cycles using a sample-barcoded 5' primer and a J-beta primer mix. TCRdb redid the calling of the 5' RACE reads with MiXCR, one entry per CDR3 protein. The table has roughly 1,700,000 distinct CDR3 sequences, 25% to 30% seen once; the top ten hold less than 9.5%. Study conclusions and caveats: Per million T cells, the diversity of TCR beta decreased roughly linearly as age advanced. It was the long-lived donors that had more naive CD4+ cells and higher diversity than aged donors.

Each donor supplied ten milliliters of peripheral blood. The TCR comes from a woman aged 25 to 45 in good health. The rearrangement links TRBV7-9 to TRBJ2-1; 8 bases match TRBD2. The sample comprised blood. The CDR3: CASSSSAGGEQFF. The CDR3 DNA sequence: TGTGCCAGCAGCTCATCTGCGGGGGGCGAGCAGTTCTTC.